Sequencing of this T cell receptor (beta chain) was carried out in a study of blood T cells in healthy people across ages. Isolation per sample recovered at least 6 million PBMCs. A sample-barcoded 5' primer and a J-beta primer mix were used in a second PCR of roughly 6 to 11 cycles. Researchers report that a template-switch adaptor with 12 random nucleotides tagged each cDNA molecule. TCRdb re-analysed the 5' RACE reads in MiXCR, keeping a single row per CDR3 protein. The repertoire consists of about 780,000 distinct CDR3 sequences, with more than 35% occurring once and the leading ten covering 15% to 20%. V trimming: 4 bases; J trimming: 5 bases; junction bases outside the gene matches: 8. The CDR3 length is 15 residues. The germline gives CDR1 SGHRS, CDR2 YFSETQ.

The clonotype originates from a man aged 80 or over in good health. The rearrangement links TRBV5-1 to TRBJ2-5; 10 bases are a match to TRBD2. Sequenced material: blood. This CDR3 reads CASSTSGVRGETQYF. DNA for the CDR3: TGCGCCAGCAGCACTAGCGGGGTACGAGGGGAGACCCAGTACTTC.